One and the same sample provided the 24 T cell receptor beta chains below, sequenced in a study of blood T cell repertoires in COVID-19 (dated by TCRdb to the early 2020s). To prepare the library, the immunoSEQ multiplex PCR assay was applied. TCRdb obtained this table from immuneACCESS and retained in-frame rearrangements with V and J assigned. These tables miss some clones; where compared with another copy, unresolved V genes account for less than half of the shortfall, and the remainder is unexplained. The sample table records 230,000 or so clones; just over 85% of these occur just once. The ten largest account for around 15% of the sample. The sequencing sample was made of PBMCs or T cells enriched from blood (not recorded which). The receptors here all came from a woman aged 45-65 years with acute COVID-19.

J is TRBJ2-7 and V is TRBV19, with TRBD1 as a possible D gene (6 bases). Trimming took off 3 bases at V and 4 bases at J, with 13 bases between the two ends. The germline V gene has CDR1 LNHDA and CDR2 SQIVND (reference sequence). This CDR3 has 14 amino acids. The CDR3 sequence is CASSIGSGEYEQYF. The CDR3 DNA reads TGTGCCAGTAGTATTGGGTCAGGGGAATACGAGCAGTACTTC.

The chain is built from TRBV4-2 and TRBJ1-6; possibly TRBD1 for D (6 bases). The length of the CDR3 is 16 residues. From germline, CDR1 is LGHNA and CDR2 YNFKEQ. V dropped 2 bases and J dropped 10 bases, with 18 bases sitting between them. CDR3 coding DNA: TGTGCCAGCAGCCAACATTCTGGGCAGGGGCAGTCACCCCTCCACTTT. It translates to CASSQHSGQGQSPLHF.

This chain links TRBV20-1 with TRBJ2-1, with TRBD2 identical over 11 bases. The length of the CDR3 is 15 residues. Trimming took 3 bases from V and 4 from J; bases not matched to a gene: 5. Germline V CDR1 and CDR2: DFQATT, SNEGSKA (reference sequence). The CDR3 DNA reads TGCAGTGCTAGTAGCGGGAGGGCCGTGTACAATGAGCAGTTCTTC. Residues: CSASSGRAVYNEQFF.

This sequence joins TRBV5-3 and TRBJ2-3; D not resolved. TRBV5-3 is known as an ORF, though its function is uncertain. Trimming removed 6 bases at V and 3 bases at J, with 14 bases between. This CDR3 region has 14 residues. The CDR3 nucleotides read TGTGCCAGAACGAGAGCCCCCTTTACAGATACGCAGTATTTT. The encoded protein is CARTRAPFTDTQYF.

The V gene is TRBV2, the J gene TRBJ2-2; 8 bases map to TRBD2. With V trimmed by 7 bases and J by 0 bases, 1 base remained unmatched. Germline CDR1 is SNHLY and CDR2 is FYNNEI. The CDR3 sequence is 14 residues long. The CDR3 region has the DNA TGTGCCAGCAAACTAGCGGCGAACACCGGGGAGCTGTTTTTT. Protein sequence: CASKLAANTGELFF.

The chain couples TRBV7-9 to TRBJ2-5, with D perhaps TRBD2 (6 bases). V lost 5 bases and J lost 5, with 18 bases in between. From germline, CDR1 is SEHNR and CDR2 FQNEAQ (reference sequence). This CDR3 region has 15 residues. The CDR3 protein is CASSRRDSGEETQYF. In nucleotides, the CDR3 is TGTGCCAGCAGCCGACGGGACTCAGGAGAGGAGACCCAGTACTTC.

In regard to this clone: Within the sample, other DNA sequences also encode this same CDR3. The rearrangement joins TRBV28 to TRBJ1-3; TRBD1 matches at 7 bases. V lost 2 bases, J lost 4 bases, and 2 bases stayed unmatched. CDR1 MDHEN and CDR2 SYDVKM come from the germline V gene. The CDR3 runs to 14 residues. This CDR3 is CASSLDRAGNTIYF. CDR3 DNA: TGTGCCAGCAGTTTAGACAGGGCAGGAAACACCATATATTTT. Using reference TRBV28 and TRBJ1-3 for the parts outside the CDR3, the full variable domain is DVKVTQSSRYLVKRTGEKVFLECVQDMDHENMFWYRQDPGLGLRLIYFSYDVKMKEKGDIPEGYSVSREKKERFSLILESASTNQTSMYLCASSLDRAGNTIYFGEGSWLTVV.

This chain joins TRBV27 and TRBJ2-7; a possible D gene is TRBD2 (5 bases). This CDR3 has 14 amino acids. Trimming shortened V by 6 bases and J by 1 base, and 13 bases separated the two germline ends. The germline V gene has CDR1 MNHEY and CDR2 SMNVEV (reference sequence). CDR3 protein: CASSSLGGSYEQYF. CDR3 coding DNA: TGTGCCAGCAGCTCCCTTGGCGGGTCCTACGAGCAGTACTTC.

The V call is TRBV5-1, the J call TRBJ2-3; D unresolved. Germline assignment: CDR1 SGHRS and CDR2 YFSETQ. The length of the CDR3 is 14 residues. V was pared by 0 bases and J by 3 bases, with 8 bases between. The CDR3 DNA reads as TGCGCCAGCAGCTTGGGCGACACAACAGATACGCAGTATTTT. This sequence encodes CASSLGDTTDTQYF.

This chain links TRBV5-8 with TRBJ1-1, with TRBD1 matching over 9 bases. The V and J ends lost 4 bases and 1 base, in that order; junction bases with no gene match: 5. The CDR3 consists of 15 residues. Per the germline V gene, CDR1 is SGHTS and CDR2 is YDEGEE. The CDR3 region has the DNA TGTGCCAGCAGCAAACAGGGGGCGAAGAACACTGAAGCTTTCTTT. This codes for CASSKQGAKNTEAFF.

This rearrangement joins TRBV27 to TRBJ2-7; D gene ambiguous. The CDR3 is made up of 14 amino acids. The ends were cut back, 2 bases at V and 2 bases at J, with 10 bases in the middle. The germline V gene has CDR1 MNHEY and CDR2 SMNVEV (reference sequence). The CDR3 DNA reads TGTGCCAGCAGTTTACAGGCAGCAGCCTACGAGCAGTACTTC. Encoded protein: CASSLQAAAYEQYF.

This clone has just a few counts. The CDR3 here is CASSLLRSREYEQYF. In nucleotides, the CDR3 is TGTGCCAGCAGCTTACTAAGGAGTCGGGAGTACGAGCAGTACTTC. J is TRBJ2-7 and V is TRBV7-8, with a weak D call TRBD2 (6 bases). Germline CDR1 reads SGHVS; CDR2 reads FQNEAQ. V lost 2 bases, J lost 4 bases, and 15 bases lay in between. The CDR3 contains 15 residues. Based on the CDR3 plus reference TRBV7-8 and TRBJ2-7, the full variable domain is GAGVSQSPRYKVAKRGQDVALRCDPISGHVSLFWYQQALGQGPEFLTYFQNEAQLDKSGLPSDRFFAERPEGSVSTLKIQRTQQEDSAVYLCASSLLRSREYEQYFGPGTRLTVT.

The CDR3 region has the DNA TGTGCCAGCAGCCCTAGCGGCTTGGGGGCCGGGGAGCTGTTTTTT. This gives the protein CASSPSGLGAGELFF. The chain couples TRBV7-6 to TRBJ2-2; 7 bases match TRBD2. V lost 5 bases, J lost 6 bases, and 9 bases stayed unmatched. CDR1 SGHVS and CDR2 FNYEAQ come from the germline V gene. This CDR3 spans 15 amino acids.

The CDR3 coding sequence is TGTGCCAGCAGCCTCCCGGGGTTTTCCTACGAGCAGTACTTC. It specifies CASSLPGFSYEQYF. This chain links TRBV7-8 with TRBJ2-7; tentatively, D is TRBD2 (5 bases). From germline, CDR1 is SGHVS and CDR2 FQNEAQ. Trimming shortened V by 5 bases and J by 1 base, and 12 bases separated the two germline ends. The CDR3 is made up of 14 amino acids.

The rearrangement links TRBV28 to TRBJ2-3; 9 bases are a match to TRBD1. CDR3 length equals 15 residues. Per germline, CDR1 MDHEN and CDR2 SYDVKM. The junction had 7 bases not matched to a gene; V was cut back by 7 bases and J by 2 bases. CDR3 DNA: TGTGCCAGCAAACCTTGGGACAGGGACACAGATACGCAGTATTTT. Encoded protein: CASKPWDRDTDTQYF.

The chain is built from TRBV29-1 and TRBJ2-2; a possible D gene is TRBD1 (5 bases). CDR1 SQVTM and CDR2 ANQGSEA come from the germline V gene. Trimming shortened V by 6 bases and J by 6 bases, and 11 bases separated the two germline ends. CDR3 length: 12 residues. The CDR3 reads CSVRGVSGELFF. The CDR3 region has the DNA TGCAGCGTAAGGGGTGTTTCCGGGGAGCTGTTTTTT.

This clone was counted between two and nine times. The V gene is TRBV27, the J gene TRBJ2-2; 8 nucleotides match TRBD1. The V and J ends lost 2 bases and 5 bases, in that order; junction bases with no gene match: 7. The CDR3 is made up of 16 amino acids. Germline values: CDR1 MNHEY, CDR2 SMNVEV (reference sequence). CDR3 protein: CASSLLVRGRTGELFF. The CDR3 nucleotides read TGTGCCAGCAGTTTACTTGTCAGGGGGCGGACCGGGGAGCTGTTTTTT.

V gene TRBV19 combines with J gene TRBJ1-1, with D possibly TRBD1 on 5 matching bases. The ends were cut back, 5 bases at V and 3 bases at J, with 16 bases in the middle. The CDR3 has 15 residues. CDR1 is LNHDA and CDR2 is SQIVND in the germline V gene (reference sequence). In DNA, the CDR3 is TGTGCCAGTAGTCCACAGGCTCTAGGGGACACTGAAGCTTTCTTT. Protein sequence: CASSPQALGDTEAFF.

This chain joins TRBV28 and TRBJ2-7; 10 bases are shared with TRBD1. Trimming took 5 bases from V and 2 from J; bases not matched to a gene: 12. Germline V CDR1 and CDR2: MDHEN, SYDVKM. This CDR3 spans 17 amino acids. CDR3 nucleotide sequence: TGTGCCAGCAGTCTCCCCCGCTGGGACAGGGGTACCTACGAGCAGTACTTC. As protein: CASSLPRWDRGTYEQYF.

The gene calls are TRBV6-5 and TRBJ1-2; 8 bases fit TRBD1. The germline gives CDR1 MNHEY, CDR2 SVGAGI. V shed 7 bases, J shed 6 bases, and the junction held 7 bases outside the gene matches. The CDR3 runs to 13 residues. CDR3 DNA sequence: TGTGCCAGCACCGACCAGGGGGCGAATGGCTACACCTTC. This gives the protein CASTDQGANGYTF.

This chain joins TRBV27 and TRBJ1-2; 9 positions match TRBD1. Germline V gives CDR1 MNHEY, CDR2 SMNVEV (reference sequence). The trim removed 6 bases at V and 8 bases at J, leaving 10 bases unmatched. The CDR3 sequence is 14 residues long. The CDR3 region is CASSLTGGGLGYTF. Written as DNA, the CDR3 is TGTGCCAGCAGCCTCACAGGGGGCGGATTAGGCTACACCTTC.

This clone was counted once. V and J are TRBV5-1 and TRBJ2-3; 12 bases align to TRBD2. This CDR3 region has 20 residues. Germline V gene lookup returns CDR1 SGHRS and CDR2 YFSETQ. The V and J ends lost 5 bases and 4 bases, in that order; junction bases with no gene match: 20. CDR3 DNA: TGCGCCAGCAGGGGGGACGTACAAGGACTAGCGGGACAGAGCCCAGATACGCAGTATTTT. It translates to CASRGDVQGLAGQSPDTQYF.

This chain links TRBV5-1 with TRBJ1-5, with 10 bases lining up with TRBD1. CDR3 length: 14 residues. Unmatched junction bases numbered 7, after V lost 5 bases and J lost 8 bases. Germline V CDR1 and CDR2: SGHRS, YFSETQ. This CDR3 reads CASRTGGGTEPQHF. DNA for the CDR3: TGCGCCAGCAGGACAGGGGGCGGAACGGAGCCCCAGCATTTT.

J is TRBJ1-3 and V is TRBV18; D may be TRBD1 (5 bases). The CDR3 runs to 16 residues. Between the trimmed V and J ends, which lost 4 bases and 2 bases, there was a span of 15 bases. Germline CDR1 KGHSH, CDR2 LQKENI. The CDR3, as DNA: TGTGCCAGCTCACGAAGAGACAGAACTACTGGAAACACCATATATTTT. Its translation is CASSRRDRTTGNTIYF.